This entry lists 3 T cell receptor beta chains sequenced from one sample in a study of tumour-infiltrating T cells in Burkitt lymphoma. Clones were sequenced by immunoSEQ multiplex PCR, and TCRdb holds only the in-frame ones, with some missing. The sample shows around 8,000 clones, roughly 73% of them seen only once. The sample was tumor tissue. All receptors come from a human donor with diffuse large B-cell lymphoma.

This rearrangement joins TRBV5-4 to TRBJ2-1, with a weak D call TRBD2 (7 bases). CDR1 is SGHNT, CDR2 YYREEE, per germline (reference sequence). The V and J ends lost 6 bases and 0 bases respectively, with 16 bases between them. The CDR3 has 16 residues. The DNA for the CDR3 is TGTGCCAGCACCAGTGGGGGGGCGAGCTCCTACAATGAGCAGTTCTTC. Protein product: CASTSGGASSYNEQFF.

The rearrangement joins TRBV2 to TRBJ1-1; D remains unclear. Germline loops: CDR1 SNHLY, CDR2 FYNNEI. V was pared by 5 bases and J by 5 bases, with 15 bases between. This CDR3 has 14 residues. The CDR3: CASSPPAGSTEAFF. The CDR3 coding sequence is TGTGCCAGCAGTCCCCCGGCGGGGTCTACTGAAGCTTTCTTT.

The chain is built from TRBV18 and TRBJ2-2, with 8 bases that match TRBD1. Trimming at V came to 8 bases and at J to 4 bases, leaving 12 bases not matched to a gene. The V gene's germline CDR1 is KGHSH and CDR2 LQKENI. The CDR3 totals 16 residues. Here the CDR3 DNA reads TGTGCCAGCCGCGGATCGGACAGGGTCGGCACCGGGGAGCTGTTTTTT. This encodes CASRGSDRVGTGELFF.